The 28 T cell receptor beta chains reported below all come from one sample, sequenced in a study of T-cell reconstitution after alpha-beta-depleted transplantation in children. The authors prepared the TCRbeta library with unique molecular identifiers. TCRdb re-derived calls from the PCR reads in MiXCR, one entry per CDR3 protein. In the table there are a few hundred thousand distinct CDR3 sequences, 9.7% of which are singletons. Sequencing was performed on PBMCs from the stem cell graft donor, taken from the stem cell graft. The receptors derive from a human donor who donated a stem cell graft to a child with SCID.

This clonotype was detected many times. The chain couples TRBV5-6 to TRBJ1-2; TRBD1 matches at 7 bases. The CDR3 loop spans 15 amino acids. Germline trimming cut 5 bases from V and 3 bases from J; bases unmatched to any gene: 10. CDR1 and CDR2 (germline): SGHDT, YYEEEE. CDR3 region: CASRPETTGDYGYTF. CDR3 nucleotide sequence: TGTGCCAGCAGACCCGAAACCACAGGGGACTATGGCTACACCTTC.

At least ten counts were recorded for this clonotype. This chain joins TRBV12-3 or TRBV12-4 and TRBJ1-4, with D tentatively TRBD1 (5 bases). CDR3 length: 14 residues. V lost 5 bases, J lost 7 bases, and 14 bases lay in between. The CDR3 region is CASSPRGGGEKLFF. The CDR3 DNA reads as TGTGCCAGCAGTCCTCGGGGTGGGGGTGAAAAACTGTTTTTT.

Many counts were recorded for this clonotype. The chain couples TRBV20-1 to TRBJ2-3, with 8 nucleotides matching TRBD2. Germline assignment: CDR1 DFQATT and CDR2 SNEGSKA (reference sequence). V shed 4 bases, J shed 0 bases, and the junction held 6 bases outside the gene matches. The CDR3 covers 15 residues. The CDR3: CSATLGGASTDTQYF. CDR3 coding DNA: TGCAGTGCTACCCTCGGGGGGGCTAGCACAGATACGCAGTATTTT.

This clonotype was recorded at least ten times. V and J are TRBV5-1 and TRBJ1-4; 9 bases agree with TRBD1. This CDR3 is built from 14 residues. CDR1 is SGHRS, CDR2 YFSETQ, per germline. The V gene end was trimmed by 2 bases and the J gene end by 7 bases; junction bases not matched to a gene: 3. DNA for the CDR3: TGCGCCAGCAGCTTAGGGACAGGGCGTGAAAAACTGTTTTTT. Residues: CASSLGTGREKLFF. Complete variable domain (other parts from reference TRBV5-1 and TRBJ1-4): KAGVTQTPRYLIKTRGQQVTLSCSPISGHRSVSWYQQTPGQGLQFLFEYFSETQRNKGNFPGRFSGRQFSNSRSEMNVSTLELGDSALYLCASSLGTGREKLFFGSGTQLSVL.

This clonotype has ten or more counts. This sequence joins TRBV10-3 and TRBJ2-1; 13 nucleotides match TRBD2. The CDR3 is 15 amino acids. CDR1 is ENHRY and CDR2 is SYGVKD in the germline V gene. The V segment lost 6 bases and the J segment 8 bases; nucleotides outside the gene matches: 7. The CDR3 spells CAISLGLAGVDEQFF. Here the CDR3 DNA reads TGTGCCATCAGCCTAGGACTAGCGGGGGTAGATGAGCAGTTCTTC.

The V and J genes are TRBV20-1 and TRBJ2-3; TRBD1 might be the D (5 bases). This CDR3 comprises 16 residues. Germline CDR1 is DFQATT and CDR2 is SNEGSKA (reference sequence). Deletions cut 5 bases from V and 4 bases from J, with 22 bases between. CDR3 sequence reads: CSAWGPAPGVADTQYF. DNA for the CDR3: TGCAGTGCTTGGGGCCCGGCTCCGGGCGTCGCAGATACGCAGTATTTT.

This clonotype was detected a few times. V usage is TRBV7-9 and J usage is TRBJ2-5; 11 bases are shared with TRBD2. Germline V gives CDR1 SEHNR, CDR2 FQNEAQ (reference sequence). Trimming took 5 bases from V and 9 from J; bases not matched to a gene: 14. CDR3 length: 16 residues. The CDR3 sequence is CASSLLTSGASGAQYF. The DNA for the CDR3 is TGTGCCAGCAGCCTACTGACTAGCGGGGCCAGCGGGGCCCAGTACTTC.

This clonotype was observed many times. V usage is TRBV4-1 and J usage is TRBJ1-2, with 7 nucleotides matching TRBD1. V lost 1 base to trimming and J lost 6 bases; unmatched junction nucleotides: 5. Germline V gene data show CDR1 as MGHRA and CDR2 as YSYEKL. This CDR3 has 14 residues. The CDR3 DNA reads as TGCGCCAGCAGCCAAGTAGGGCAGGGGGATGGCTACACCTTC. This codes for CASSQVGQGDGYTF.

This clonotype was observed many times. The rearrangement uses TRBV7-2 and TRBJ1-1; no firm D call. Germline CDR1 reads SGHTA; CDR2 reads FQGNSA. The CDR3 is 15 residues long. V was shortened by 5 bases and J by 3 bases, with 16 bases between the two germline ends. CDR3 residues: CASSVPGPWDTEAFF. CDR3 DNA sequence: TGTGCCAGCAGCGTACCGGGCCCCTGGGACACTGAAGCTTTCTTT.

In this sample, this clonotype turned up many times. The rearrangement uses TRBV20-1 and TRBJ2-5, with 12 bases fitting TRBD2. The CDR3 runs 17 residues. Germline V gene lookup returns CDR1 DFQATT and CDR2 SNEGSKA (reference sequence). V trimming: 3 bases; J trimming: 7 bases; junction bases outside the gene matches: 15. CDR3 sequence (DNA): TGCAGTGCTAGTCGTAACCCCGGACTAGCGGGGACGGGGACCCAGTACTTC. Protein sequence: CSASRNPGLAGTGTQYF.

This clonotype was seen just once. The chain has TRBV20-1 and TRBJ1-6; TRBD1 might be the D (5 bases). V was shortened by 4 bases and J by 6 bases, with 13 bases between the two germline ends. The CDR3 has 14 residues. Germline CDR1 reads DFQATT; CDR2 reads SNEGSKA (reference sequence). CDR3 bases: TGCAGTGCTACGGCGGGGGGAGGTAATTCACCCCTCCACTTT. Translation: CSATAGGGNSPLHF.

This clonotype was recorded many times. CDR3 coding DNA: TGCGCCAGCAGCTTGGGGGGCCCAAACTATGGCTACACCTTC. Translated: CASSLGGPNYGYTF. V usage is TRBV5-1 and J usage is TRBJ1-2, with a possible D match to TRBD1 (5 bases). CDR1 and CDR2 from the germline V gene are SGHRS and YFSETQ. V was pared by 0 bases and J by 2 bases, with 8 bases between. CDR3 length equals 14 residues.

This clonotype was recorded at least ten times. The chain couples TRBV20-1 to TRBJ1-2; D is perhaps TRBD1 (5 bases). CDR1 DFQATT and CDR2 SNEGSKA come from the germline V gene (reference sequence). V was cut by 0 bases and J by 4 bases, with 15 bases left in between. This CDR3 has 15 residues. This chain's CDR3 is CSARDLKKGSYGYTF. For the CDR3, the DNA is TGCAGTGCTAGAGATCTTAAGAAGGGGAGCTATGGCTACACCTTC.

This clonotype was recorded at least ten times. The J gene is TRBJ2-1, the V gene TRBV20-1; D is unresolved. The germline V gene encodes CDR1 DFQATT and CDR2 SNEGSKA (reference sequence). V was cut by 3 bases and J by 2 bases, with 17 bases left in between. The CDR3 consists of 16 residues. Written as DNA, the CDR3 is TGCAGTGCTAGGTCACTCCCGGCCCCCACCTACAATGAGCAGTTCTTC. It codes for CSARSLPAPTYNEQFF.

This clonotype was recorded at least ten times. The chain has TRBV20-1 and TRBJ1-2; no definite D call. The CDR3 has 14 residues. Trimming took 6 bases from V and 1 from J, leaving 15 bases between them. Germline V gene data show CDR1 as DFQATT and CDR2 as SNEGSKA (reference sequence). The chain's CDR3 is CSAITQRVNYGYTF. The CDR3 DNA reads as TGCAGTGCAATTACACAGAGGGTTAACTATGGCTACACCTTC.

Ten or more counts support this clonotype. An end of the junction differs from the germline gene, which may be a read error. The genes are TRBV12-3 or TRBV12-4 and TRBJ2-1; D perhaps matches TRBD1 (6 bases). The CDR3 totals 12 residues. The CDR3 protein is CASSLTGNEQFF. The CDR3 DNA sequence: TGCGCCAGCAGCTTAACAGGGAATGAGCAGTTCTTC.

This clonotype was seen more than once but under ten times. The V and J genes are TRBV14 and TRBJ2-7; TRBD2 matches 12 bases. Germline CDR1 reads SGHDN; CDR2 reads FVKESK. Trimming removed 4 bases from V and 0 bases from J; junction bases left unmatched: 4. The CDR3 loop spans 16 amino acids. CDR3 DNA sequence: TGTGCCAGCAGCCCAAAGACTAGCGGGGGCTCCTACGAGCAGTACTTC. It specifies CASSPKTSGGSYEQYF.

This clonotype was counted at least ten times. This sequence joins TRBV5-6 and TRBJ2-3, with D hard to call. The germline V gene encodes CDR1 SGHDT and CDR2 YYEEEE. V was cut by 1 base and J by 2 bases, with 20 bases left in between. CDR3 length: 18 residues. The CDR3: CASSLKKLIGSFTDTQYF. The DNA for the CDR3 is TGTGCCAGCAGCTTGAAAAAGCTCATTGGATCTTTCACAGATACGCAGTATTTT.

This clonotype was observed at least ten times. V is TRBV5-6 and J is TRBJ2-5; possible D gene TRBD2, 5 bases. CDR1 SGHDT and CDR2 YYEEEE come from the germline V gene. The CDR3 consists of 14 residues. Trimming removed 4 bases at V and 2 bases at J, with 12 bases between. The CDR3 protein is CASSLGLVQETQYF. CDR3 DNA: TGTGCCAGCAGCCTAGGACTCGTTCAAGAGACCCAGTACTTC.

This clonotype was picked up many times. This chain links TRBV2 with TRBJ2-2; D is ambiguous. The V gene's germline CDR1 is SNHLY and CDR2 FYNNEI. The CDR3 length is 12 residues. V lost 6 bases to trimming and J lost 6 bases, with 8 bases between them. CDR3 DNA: TGTGCCAGCAGGGCGTGGGCCGGGGAGCTGTTTTTT. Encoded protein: CASRAWAGELFF.

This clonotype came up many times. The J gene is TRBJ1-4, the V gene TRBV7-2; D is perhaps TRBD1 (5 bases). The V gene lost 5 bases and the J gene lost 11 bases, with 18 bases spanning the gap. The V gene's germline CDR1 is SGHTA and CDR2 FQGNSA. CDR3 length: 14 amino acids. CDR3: CASSLMGPMGKLFF. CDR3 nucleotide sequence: TGTGCCAGCAGCCTGATGGGACCGATGGGGAAACTGTTTTTT.

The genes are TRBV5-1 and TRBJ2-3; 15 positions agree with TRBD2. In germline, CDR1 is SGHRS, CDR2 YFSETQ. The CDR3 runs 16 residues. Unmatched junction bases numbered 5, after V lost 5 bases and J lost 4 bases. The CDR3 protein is CASRPGLAGGADTQYF. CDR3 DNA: TGCGCCAGCAGGCCGGGACTAGCGGGGGGTGCAGATACGCAGTATTTT.

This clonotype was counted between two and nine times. The CDR3 sequence: CASSAGGINTEAFF. For the CDR3, the DNA is TGTGCCAGCAGCGCAGGGGGCATCAACACTGAAGCTTTCTTT. The chain employs TRBV7-2 and TRBJ1-1; 8 bases map to TRBD1. Unmatched junction bases numbered 4, after V lost 5 bases and J lost 2 bases. The CDR3 has 14 amino acids. Per the germline V gene, CDR1 is SGHTA and CDR2 is FQGNSA.

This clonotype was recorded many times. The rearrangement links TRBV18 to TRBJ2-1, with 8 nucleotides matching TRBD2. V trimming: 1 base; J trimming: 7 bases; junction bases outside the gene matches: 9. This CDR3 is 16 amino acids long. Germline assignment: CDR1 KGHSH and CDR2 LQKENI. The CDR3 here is CASSPQGSGGPNEQFF. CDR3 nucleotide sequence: TGTGCCAGCTCACCACAGGGGAGCGGGGGACCTAATGAGCAGTTCTTC.

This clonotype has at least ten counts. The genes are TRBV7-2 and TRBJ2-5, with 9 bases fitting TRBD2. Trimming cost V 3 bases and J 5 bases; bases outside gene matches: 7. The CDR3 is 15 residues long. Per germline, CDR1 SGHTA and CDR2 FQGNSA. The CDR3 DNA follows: TGTGCCAGCAGCTTGGCACTAGCGGGTGCGGAGACCCAGTACTTC. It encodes CASSLALAGAETQYF.

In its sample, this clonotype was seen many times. This chain's CDR3 is CASSPWGGYTF. CDR3 in DNA: TGTGCCAGCAGCCCCTGGGGGGGCTACACCTTC. The chain combines TRBV7-2 with TRBJ1-2; D is perhaps TRBD1 (5 bases). The germline V gene encodes CDR1 SGHTA and CDR2 FQGNSA. The CDR3 length is 11 residues. V dropped 5 bases and J dropped 8 bases, with 9 bases sitting between them.

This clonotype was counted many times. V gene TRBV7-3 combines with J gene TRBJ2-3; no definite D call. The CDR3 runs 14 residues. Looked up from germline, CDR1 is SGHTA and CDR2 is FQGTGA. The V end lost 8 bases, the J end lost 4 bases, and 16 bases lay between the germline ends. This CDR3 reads CASSFNAVPDTQYF. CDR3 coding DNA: TGTGCCAGCTCCTTTAACGCGGTCCCAGATACGCAGTATTTT.

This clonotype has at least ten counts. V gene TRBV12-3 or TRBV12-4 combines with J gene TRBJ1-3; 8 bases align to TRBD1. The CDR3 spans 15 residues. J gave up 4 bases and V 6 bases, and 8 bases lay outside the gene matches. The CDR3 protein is CASRNDRGSGNTIYF. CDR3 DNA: TGTGCCAGCAGAAATGACAGGGGTTCGGGAAACACCATATATTTT.